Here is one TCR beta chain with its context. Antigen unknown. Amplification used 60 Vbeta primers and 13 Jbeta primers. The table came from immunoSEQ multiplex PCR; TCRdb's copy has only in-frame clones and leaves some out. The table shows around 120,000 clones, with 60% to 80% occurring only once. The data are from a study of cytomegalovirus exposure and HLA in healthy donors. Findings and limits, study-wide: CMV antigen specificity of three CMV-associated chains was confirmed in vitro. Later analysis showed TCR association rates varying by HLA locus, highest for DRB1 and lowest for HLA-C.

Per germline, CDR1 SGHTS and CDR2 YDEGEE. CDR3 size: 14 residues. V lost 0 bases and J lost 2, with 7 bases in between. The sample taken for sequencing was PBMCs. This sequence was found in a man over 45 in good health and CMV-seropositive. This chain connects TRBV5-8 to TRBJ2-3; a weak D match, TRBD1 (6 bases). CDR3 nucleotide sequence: TGTGCCAGCAGCTTGGGGACAGCCACAGATACGCAGTATTTT. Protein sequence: CASSLGTATDTQYF.